What follows are 29 T cell receptor beta chains derived from one specimen sequenced in a study of blood T cells in healthy people across ages. For the second PCR, which ran for about 6 to 11 cycles, a sample-barcoded 5' primer and a J-beta primer mix were used. TCRdb ran MiXCR on the 5' RACE reads and lists one entry per CDR3 protein. The repertoire holds over a million distinct CDR3 sequences, with around 42% as singletons. The sequencing input was blood. The receptors derive from a woman in her late teens or twenties in good health.

The gene calls are TRBV12-3 or TRBV12-4 and TRBJ2-7; D remains unclear. The CDR3 consists of 12 residues. V gave up 6 bases and J gave up 3 bases, with 9 bases separating them. The CDR3 spells CASSAVHYEQYF. In nucleotides, the CDR3 is TGTGCCAGCAGCGCAGTTCACTACGAGCAGTACTTC.

The V gene is TRBV20-1, the J gene TRBJ2-7; 7 positions match TRBD1. CDR1 and CDR2 (germline): DFQATT, SNEGSKA (reference sequence). The CDR3 extends over 12 amino acids. V lost 3 bases and J lost 5; bases outside the gene matches: 4. The CDR3 DNA reads as TGCAGTGCTAGTGCCCAGGGGGACGAGCAGTACTTC. Its translation is CSASAQGDEQYF.

This clonotype was seen a handful of times. V gene TRBV15 combines with J gene TRBJ2-1; 8 bases match TRBD2. The CDR3 contains 18 residues. CDR1 LNHNV and CDR2 YYDKDF come from the germline V gene (reference sequence). The J segment lost 0 bases and the V segment lost 5 bases, leaving 12 bases of the junction unmatched. Here the CDR3 DNA reads TGTGCCACCAGCTTGGGGTCTACGGGAGGGTTCTCCTACAATGAGCAGTTCTTC. As protein: CATSLGSTGGFSYNEQFF.

This clonotype was detected only a few times. The chain is built from TRBV2 and TRBJ2-7, with 8 positions matching TRBD1. CDR3 size: 16 residues. V lost 3 bases, J lost 3 bases, and 10 bases stayed unmatched. Germline loops: CDR1 SNHLY, CDR2 FYNNEI. CDR3 amino acids: CASSDLRQGSIYEQYF. The DNA of the CDR3 is TGTGCCAGCAGTGACTTGCGACAGGGGAGTATCTACGAGCAGTACTTC. Together with reference TRBV2 and TRBJ2-7, the CDR3 gives the full variable domain: EPEVTQTPSHQVTQMGQEVILRCVPISNHLYFYWYRQILGQKVEFLVSFYNNEISEKSEIFDDQFSVERPDGSNFTLKIRSTKLEDSAMYFCASSDLRQGSIYEQYFGPGTRLTVT.

V and J are TRBV6-5 and TRBJ1-5; possibly TRBD1 for D (6 bases). Germline CDR1 reads MNHEY; CDR2 reads SVGAGI. The CDR3 runs to 14 residues. V lost 8 bases to trimming and J lost 2 bases, with 13 bases between them. CDR3 coding DNA: TGTGCCAGCTCAGGGGCATTTGGCAATCAGCCCCAGCATTTT. Translating gives CASSGAFGNQPQHF.

The rearrangement joins TRBV6-5 to TRBJ1-1; tentatively, D is TRBD1 (5 bases). In germline, CDR1 is MNHEY, CDR2 SVGAGI. This CDR3 has 16 amino acids. V lost 5 bases, J lost 0 bases, and 16 bases lay in between. The CDR3 nucleotides read TGTGCCAGCAGTAACGGACACAAATTAATGAACACTGAAGCTTTCTTT. Translation gives CASSNGHKLMNTEAFF.

The chain carries TRBV4-1 and TRBJ2-2; D unresolved. Between the trimmed V and J ends, which lost 4 bases and 6 bases, there was a span of 18 bases. The CDR3 has 16 residues. CDR1 is MGHRA and CDR2 is YSYEKL in the germline V gene. The CDR3 bases are TGCGCCAGCAGCCGAGAACCGGGTCCCTCCCCCGGGGAGCTGTTTTTT. Translated, it gives CASSREPGPSPGELFF.

This clonotype appeared a few times. The chain combines TRBV20-1 with TRBJ2-3, with 10 nucleotides matching TRBD2. Germline lookup yields CDR1 DFQATT and CDR2 SNEGSKA (reference sequence). V trimming: 4 bases; J trimming: 2 bases; junction bases outside the gene matches: 9. There are 16 residues in the CDR3. CDR3 region: CSAIGWTSGNTDTQYF. Written as DNA, the CDR3 is TGCAGTGCTATCGGATGGACTAGCGGAAACACAGATACGCAGTATTTT.

This clonotype was seen a handful of times. The chain couples TRBV25-1 to TRBJ2-7; 7 nucleotides match TRBD2. CDR3 size: 13 residues. Trimming cost V 2 bases and J 4 bases; bases outside gene matches: 2. Per the germline V gene, CDR1 is MGHDK and CDR2 is SYGVNS. CDR3: CASSEGGVYEQYF. The CDR3 DNA is TGTGCCAGCAGTGAAGGGGGGGTTTACGAGCAGTACTTC.

A few counts support this clonotype. J is TRBJ2-7 and V is TRBV28; maybe TRBD1 (6 bases). CDR1 MDHEN and CDR2 SYDVKM come from the germline V gene. This CDR3 spans 11 amino acids. V was clipped by 8 bases and J by 5 bases, with 10 bases between them. CDR3 DNA sequence: TGTGCCAGCGGACAGCTTCACGAGCAGTACTTC. Encoded protein: CASGQLHEQYF.

The V gene is TRBV4-1, the J gene TRBJ2-7; D remains ambiguous. The V gene lost 5 bases and the J gene lost 4 bases, with 15 bases spanning the gap. CDR3 size: 14 residues. Germline V lookup: CDR1 MGHRA, CDR2 YSYEKL. The CDR3: CASSSSARKYEQYF. In DNA form, the CDR3 reads TGCGCCAGCAGCAGCTCCGCTAGAAAGTACGAGCAGTACTTC.

The rearrangement joins TRBV12-3 or TRBV12-4 to TRBJ2-3; D might be TRBD1 (6 bases). V lost 6 bases, J lost 2 bases, and 18 bases lay in between. The CDR3 runs to 16 residues. The CDR3 spells CASSGWGQATTDTQYF. CDR3 nucleotide sequence: TGTGCCAGCAGCGGGTGGGGGCAGGCGACCACAGATACGCAGTATTTT.

This sequence joins TRBV20-1 and TRBJ1-2; the D gene is possibly TRBD1 (5 bases). This CDR3 has 15 amino acids. The V end was cut by 1 base, the J end by 2 bases, with 14 bases between. The germline V gene has CDR1 DFQATT and CDR2 SNEGSKA (reference sequence). The CDR3 region has the DNA TGCAGTGCTAGAGGGGTCCAGGGTGAGAACTATGGCTACACCTTC. Amino acid sequence: CSARGVQGENYGYTF.

This chain uses TRBV9 with TRBJ2-4; D is unresolved. V dropped 5 bases and J dropped 9 bases, with 15 bases sitting between them. Germline CDR1 and CDR2: SGDLS and YYNGEE. CDR3 length: 13 residues. The CDR3 DNA reads as TGTGCCAGCAGTGAGACGGTGGAAGGCATTCAGTACTTC. Amino acid sequence: CASSETVEGIQYF.

The chain combines TRBV25-1 with TRBJ1-1, with 10 bases matching TRBD1. Germline V gene lookup returns CDR1 MGHDK and CDR2 SYGVNS. This CDR3 spans 15 amino acids. V lost 3 bases, J lost 4 bases, and 5 bases stayed unmatched. CDR3 sequence (DNA): TGTGCCAGCAGTGACCTGGACAGGGGGGTCACTGAAGCTTTCTTT. It yields the protein CASSDLDRGVTEAFF. The whole variable domain, remainder taken from reference TRBV25-1 and TRBJ1-1, is EADIYQTPRYLVIGTGKKITLECSQTMGHDKMYWYQQDPGMELHLIHYSYGVNSTEKGDLSSESTVSRIRTEHFPLTLESARPSHTSQYLCASSDLDRGVTEAFFGQGTRLTVV.

The chain employs TRBV3-1 and TRBJ1-5; no definite D call. The germline V gene encodes CDR1 LGHDT and CDR2 YNNKEL (reference sequence). Trimming stripped 4 bases from V and 5 bases from J, with 9 bases between. The CDR3 sequence is 13 residues long. CDR3 region: CASSLYRDQPQHF. Here the CDR3 DNA reads TGTGCCAGCAGCCTATACAGAGATCAGCCCCAGCATTTT.

The chain is built from TRBV20-1 and TRBJ1-1, with D perhaps matching TRBD1 (5 bases). Per germline, CDR1 DFQATT and CDR2 SNEGSKA (reference sequence). V lost 0 bases, J lost 0 bases, and 17 bases lay in between. This CDR3 is built from 17 residues. CDR3 loop: CSARDTKGGGMNTEAFF. Here the CDR3 DNA reads TGCAGTGCTAGAGATACAAAGGGCGGGGGAATGAACACTGAAGCTTTCTTT.

This clonotype was observed a few times. J is TRBJ2-1 and V is TRBV25-1; D remains ambiguous. Germline V gene lookup returns CDR1 MGHDK and CDR2 SYGVNS. V was cut by 1 base and J by 9 bases, with 10 bases left in between. The CDR3 extends over 13 amino acids. CDR3 residues: CASSEFGPSEQFF. In nucleotides, the CDR3 is TGTGCCAGCAGTGAATTTGGACCGAGTGAGCAGTTCTTC.

CDR3 DNA sequence: TGCAGTGCTAGTTTAGGGACAGGGAGGGCAGATACGCAGTATTTT. This encodes CSASLGTGRADTQYF. The chain links TRBV20-1 to TRBJ2-3, with 9 bases lining up with TRBD1. CDR3 length: 15 amino acids. V trimming: 3 bases; J trimming: 4 bases; junction bases outside the gene matches: 8. The germline V gene has CDR1 DFQATT and CDR2 SNEGSKA (reference sequence).

V usage is TRBV28 and J usage is TRBJ2-7; D perhaps matches TRBD2 (6 bases). Trimming cost V 3 bases and J 3 bases, with 15 bases left between them. The germline gives CDR1 MDHEN, CDR2 SYDVKM. The CDR3 sequence is 15 residues long. In DNA form, the CDR3 reads TGTGCCAGCAGTTTTCAGGGCCAGGGACTCTACGAGCAGTACTTC. Translating gives CASSFQGQGLYEQYF.

This clonotype was seen a few times. The chain is built from TRBV9 and TRBJ1-2, with D possibly being TRBD1 (5 bases). Per the germline V gene, CDR1 is SGDLS and CDR2 is YYNGEE. CDR3 length: 10 amino acids. With 10 bases removed from V and 6 bases from J, the gap between germline ends came to 10 bases. The CDR3 sequence: CASGGDGYTF. Here the CDR3 DNA reads TGTGCCTCCGGGGGGGATGGCTACACCTTC.

This chain links TRBV7-9 with TRBJ2-7, with D perhaps matching TRBD2 (6 bases). This CDR3 spans 17 amino acids. Germline values: CDR1 SEHNR, CDR2 FQNEAQ (reference sequence). The germline V and J ends were trimmed by 4 bases and 7 bases, with 26 bases remaining between them. The CDR3 loop reads CASSSTTLADTSGEQYF. The CDR3 coding sequence is TGTGCCAGCAGCTCCACTACCTTAGCGGATACCTCTGGAGAGCAGTACTTC.

The chain has TRBV4-1 and TRBJ2-1, with D possibly called TRBD1 or TRBD2 (5 bases each). The CDR3 sequence is 18 residues long. Germline CDR1 MGHRA, CDR2 YSYEKL. Between the trimmed V and J ends, which lost 0 bases and 7 bases, there was a span of 22 bases. The CDR3 reads CASSQDYRDERFRNEQFF. CDR3 nucleotides: TGCGCCAGCAGCCAAGATTACCGGGACGAGCGTTTCAGGAATGAGCAGTTCTTC.

This chain joins TRBV20-1 and TRBJ2-7; 9 nucleotides line up with TRBD2. The V gene's germline CDR1 is DFQATT and CDR2 SNEGSKA (reference sequence). The CDR3 is 15 residues long. Losses at the gene ends were 1 base for V and 2 bases for J; bases not matched to a gene: 6. This CDR3 is CSARGSGTSPYEQYF. DNA of the CDR3: TGCAGTGCTAGAGGGTCCGGGACTAGCCCCTACGAGCAGTACTTC.

J is TRBJ2-3 and V is TRBV28; 7 nucleotides match TRBD1. Germline V lookup: CDR1 MDHEN, CDR2 SYDVKM. The CDR3 length is 15 residues. J was trimmed by 0 bases and V by 4 bases; bases with no gene match: 4. The CDR3 bases are TGTGCCAGCAGTTACGGACAGGCTAGCACAGATACGCAGTATTTT. This translates into CASSYGQASTDTQYF.

This clonotype was observed a handful of times. The chain uses TRBV9 and TRBJ1-2, with D uncertain. The CDR3 runs to 12 residues. Trimming left V 8 bases short and J 8 bases short, with 16 bases between. CDR1 is SGDLS, CDR2 YYNGEE, per germline. CDR3 loop: CASNAGVAGYTF. In DNA form, the CDR3 reads TGTGCCAGTAACGCCGGCGTGGCCGGCTACACCTTC.

The V and J genes are TRBV7-2 and TRBJ2-3, with 12 positions matching TRBD1. The germline V gene has CDR1 SGHTA and CDR2 FQGNSA. J lost 7 bases, V lost 3 bases, and 8 bases had no gene match. The CDR3 has 16 residues. For the CDR3, the DNA is TGTGCCAGCAGCTTCGGTAGGGGACAGGGGGCAAATACGCAGTATTTT. Encoded protein: CASSFGRGQGANTQYF.

This clonotype was counted a few times. The CDR3 region is CASSFAAGDEQFF. CDR3 nucleotide sequence: TGTGCCAGCAGCTTCGCGGCAGGGGATGAGCAGTTCTTC. The chain couples TRBV7-2 to TRBJ2-1; a weak D match, TRBD1 (6 bases). CDR3 length: 13 residues. The germline CDR1 and CDR2 sequences are SGHTA and FQGNSA. V dropped 3 bases and J dropped 8 bases, with 11 bases sitting between them.

This chain links TRBV29-1 with TRBJ2-3, with 9 bases that match TRBD2. The ends lost 1 base at V and 2 bases at J; junction bases unmatched: 10. The germline gives CDR1 SQVTM, CDR2 ANQGSEA. This CDR3 comprises 17 residues. The CDR3 sequence: CSVEGVAGEGNTDTQYF. CDR3 sequence (DNA): TGCAGCGTTGAAGGGGTAGCGGGAGAGGGGAACACAGATACGCAGTATTTT.